This T cell receptor beta chain was captured in a study of long-term antiretroviral therapy in people with HIV. General observations from the study: Pre-ART clonal expansion yielded clones that dominated the repertoire at all time points. ART-treated samples gained diversity yet remained below transplant donor controls.

On this clone: As yet, its antigen is unknown.

The CDR3 length is 14 residues. Per germline, CDR1 SNHLY and CDR2 FYNNEI. The germline V and J ends were trimmed by 4 bases and 7 bases, with 13 bases remaining between them. Survey-level immunoSEQ v3.0 assays were run. Data came from immunoSEQ multiplex PCR; TCRdb stores just in-frame clones and leaves some out. This table holds 20,000 to 30,000 clones, about 86% found once. The V and J genes are TRBV2 and TRBJ1-4; D is undetermined. This clonotype originated in a man aged 35 to 55 with HIV. Sequences were derived from unsorted PBMCs, sampled approximately 2.7 years after starting antiretroviral therapy. CDR3 DNA: TGTGCCAGCAGTGGTAGGGTCGCGGGTGAAAAACTGTTTTTT. Its translation is CASSGRVAGEKLFF.